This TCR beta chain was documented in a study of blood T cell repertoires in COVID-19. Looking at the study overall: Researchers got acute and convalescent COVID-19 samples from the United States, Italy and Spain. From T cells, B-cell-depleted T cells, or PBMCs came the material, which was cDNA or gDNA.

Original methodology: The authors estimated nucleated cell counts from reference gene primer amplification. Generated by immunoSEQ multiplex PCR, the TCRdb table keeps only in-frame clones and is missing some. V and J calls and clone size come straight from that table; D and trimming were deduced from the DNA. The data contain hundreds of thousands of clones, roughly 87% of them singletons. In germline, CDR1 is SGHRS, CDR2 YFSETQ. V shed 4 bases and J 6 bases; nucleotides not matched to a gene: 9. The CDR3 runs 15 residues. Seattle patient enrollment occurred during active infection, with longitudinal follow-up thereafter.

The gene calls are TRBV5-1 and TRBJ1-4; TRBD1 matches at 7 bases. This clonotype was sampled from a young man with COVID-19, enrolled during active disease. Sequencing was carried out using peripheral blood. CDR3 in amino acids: CASSGAGQVDEKLFF. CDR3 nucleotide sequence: TGCGCCAGCAGCGGGGCTGGACAGGTAGATGAAAAACTGTTTTTT.